The 27 T cell receptor beta chains listed next were all sequenced from one sample in a study of blood T cell repertoires in COVID-19 (dated by TCRdb to about 2020). Libraries were constructed by the immunoSEQ multiplex PCR assay. TCRdb mirrors the immuneACCESS table, restricted to in-frame sequences. Some clones are absent from its copies; in checked studies, under half trace to an unresolved V gene, and the reason for the others is unknown. This sample has under 350,000 clones in its table, and 70% to 90% of those were observed once. Jointly, the top ten make up around 4.2% of the sample. Sequences were obtained from PBMCs or T cells enriched from blood (not recorded which). The receptors here all came from a woman between 35 and 50 years old with acute COVID-19.

The V call is TRBV4-3, the J call TRBJ2-3; TRBD2 matches at 11 bases. The CDR3 contains 18 residues. V lost 4 bases to trimming and J lost 4 bases; unmatched junction nucleotides: 13. Germline loops: CDR1 LGHNA, CDR2 YSLEER. The DNA of the CDR3 is TGCGCCAGCAGCCCTTCCTTTAGCGGGAGGGCCTTGGCAGATACGCAGTATTTT. It encodes CASSPSFSGRALADTQYF.

The chain carries TRBV9 and TRBJ1-4; D possibly corresponds to TRBD1 (6 bases). The CDR3 sequence is 15 residues long. Germline loops: CDR1 SGDLS, CDR2 YYNGEE. V dropped 0 bases and J dropped 5 bases, with 11 bases sitting between them. In DNA, the CDR3 is TGTGCCAGCAGCGTAGGACTACAGGGAAATGAAAAACTGTTTTTT. This codes for CASSVGLQGNEKLFF.

V is TRBV4-3 and J is TRBJ1-6, with 9 bases matching TRBD1. CDR3 length: 15 residues. Looked up from germline, CDR1 is LGHNA and CDR2 is YSLEER. Trimming at V came to 0 bases and at J to 10 bases, leaving 4 bases not matched to a gene. The CDR3 spells CASSQEGQGGSPLHF. The DNA for the CDR3 is TGCGCCAGCAGCCAAGAGGGACAGGGTGGCTCACCCCTCCACTTT.

This chain links TRBV18 with TRBJ2-5, with D unclear. In germline, CDR1 is KGHSH, CDR2 LQKENI. Between the trimmed V and J ends, which lost 0 bases and 7 bases, there was a span of 6 bases. CDR3 length equals 12 residues. The CDR3 protein is CASSPPSGTQYF. In nucleotides, the CDR3 is TGTGCCAGCTCACCACCGTCGGGGACCCAGTACTTC.

This clone was recorded only once. The chain combines TRBV5-6 with TRBJ1-2, with unresolved D. V was clipped by 1 base and J by 3 bases, with 7 bases between them. The CDR3 length is 13 residues. CDR1 is SGHDT, CDR2 YYEEEE, per germline. CDR3 sequence: CASSLYTYYGYTF. CDR3 DNA sequence: TGTGCCAGCAGCTTGTACACCTACTATGGCTACACCTTC.

This clone has more than one count but fewer than ten. Other nucleotide sequences in the sample specify the same CDR3. The chain couples TRBV7-2 to TRBJ1-2; the D gene is possibly TRBD1 (5 bases). The germline V gene has CDR1 SGHTA and CDR2 FQGNSA. This CDR3 is 14 amino acids long. V was trimmed by 0 bases and J by 4 bases, leaving 9 bases between them. The CDR3 region is CASSLAGAAYGYTF. The CDR3 DNA reads as TGTGCCAGCAGCTTAGCAGGGGCCGCCTATGGCTACACCTTC.

The V and J genes are TRBV27 and TRBJ2-5; 13 bases are a match to TRBD2. This CDR3 is 13 amino acids long. Germline values: CDR1 MNHEY, CDR2 SMNVEV (reference sequence). The CDR3 spells CGGTSGVQETQYF. The CDR3 DNA reads as TGTGGGGGGACTAGCGGGGTTCAAGAGACCCAGTACTTC.

The chain couples TRBV28 to TRBJ2-7; TRBD2 aligns across 12 bases. This CDR3 has 16 amino acids. Germline values: CDR1 MDHEN, CDR2 SYDVKM. V lost 6 bases, J lost 5 bases, and 11 bases stayed unmatched. CDR3 region: CASSVTSGSLIHEQYF. The CDR3 DNA follows: TGTGCCAGCAGCGTGACTAGCGGGAGTTTGATCCACGAGCAGTACTTC.

This clone was detected only once. The rearrangement joins TRBV7-2 to TRBJ1-5; 7 bases fit TRBD1. The V gene's germline CDR1 is SGHTA and CDR2 FQGNSA. The V and J ends lost 4 bases and 9 bases, in that order; junction bases with no gene match: 6. The CDR3 is 13 amino acids. In DNA, the CDR3 is TGTGCCAGCAGCTCCGTACAGGGGCGGCCCCAGCATTTT. Its translation: CASSSVQGRPQHF.

The V call is TRBV7-8, the J call TRBJ2-5; 8 bases are shared with TRBD1. V shed 5 bases, J shed 5 bases, and the junction held 10 bases outside the gene matches. Germline loops: CDR1 SGHVS, CDR2 FQNEAQ. The length of the CDR3 is 15 residues. The CDR3 spells CASSPTWTGQETQYF. The DNA of the CDR3 is TGTGCCAGCAGCCCTACCTGGACAGGGCAGGAGACCCAGTACTTC.

The chain uses TRBV5-1 and TRBJ2-1, with D maybe TRBD1 (6 bases). Trimming pared 4 bases from V and 2 bases from J, leaving 7 bases between. Germline CDR1 and CDR2: SGHRS and YFSETQ. The CDR3 covers 13 residues. Written as DNA, the CDR3 is TGCGCCAGCAGCAGGGGGACCTACAATGAGCAGTTCTTC. Translated, it gives CASSRGTYNEQFF.

V is TRBV5-4 and J is TRBJ1-2; 7 bases fit TRBD1. Germline V gene sequence: CDR1 SGHNT, CDR2 YYREEE (reference sequence). J was trimmed by 2 bases and V by 2 bases; bases with no gene match: 6. The CDR3 extends over 15 amino acids. CDR3 loop: CASSFIDRENYGYTF. The CDR3 region has the DNA TGTGCCAGCAGCTTTATAGACAGGGAAAACTATGGCTACACCTTC.

The chain has TRBV6-2 or TRBV6-3 and TRBJ1-5, with TRBD1 matching 7 bases. Germline V CDR1 and CDR2: MNHEY, SVGEGT. The length of the CDR3 is 16 residues. Trimming took 2 bases from V and 6 from J; bases not matched to a gene: 10. The CDR3 loop is CASSYHPWTGGQPQHF. As DNA, the CDR3 is TGTGCCAGCAGTTACCACCCCTGGACAGGAGGTCAGCCCCAGCATTTT.

The genes are TRBV6-5 and TRBJ1-3; no clear D. Trimming stripped 8 bases from V and 4 bases from J, with 9 bases between. The CDR3 totals 12 residues. Germline V gene data show CDR1 as MNHEY and CDR2 as SVGAGI. CDR3 sequence: CASSSQGNTIYF. DNA of the CDR3: TGTGCCAGCTCGAGCCAAGGAAACACCATATATTTT.

A few counts support this clone. In the same sample, other DNA sequences code for this CDR3. The gene calls are TRBV7-9 and TRBJ2-5, with 10 positions matching TRBD2. The CDR3 covers 15 residues. Germline V gene lookup returns CDR1 SEHNR and CDR2 FQNEAQ (reference sequence). The ends lost 5 bases at V and 1 base at J; junction bases unmatched: 4. DNA for the CDR3: TGTGCCAGCAGCCTATGGACTAGCGGCCAAGAGACCCAGTACTTC. Encoded protein: CASSLWTSGQETQYF.

This clone was seen only once. The chain has TRBV10-3 and TRBJ1-6; TRBD1 is a possible D gene (5 bases). Germline CDR1 and CDR2: ENHRY and SYGVKD. V lost 4 bases to trimming and J lost 9 bases, with 13 bases between them. The CDR3 is 14 amino acids. CDR3 sequence: CAISGGTGSSPLHF. The DNA for the CDR3 is TGTGCCATCAGTGGAGGGACTGGGAGTTCACCCCTCCACTTT.

This clone appeared a few times. V and J are TRBV2 and TRBJ1-2; D is ambiguous. CDR1 is SNHLY, CDR2 FYNNEI, per germline. V was pared by 2 bases and J by 3 bases, with 10 bases between. This CDR3 is built from 14 residues. CDR3 in DNA: TGTGCCAGCAGTGAACCGGAGGCGGACTATGGCTACACCTTC. It translates to CASSEPEADYGYTF.

As regards this clone: The germline gene is not matched at one end of the junction; a read error may be the cause. CDR3: CASSLAVRGEAFF. The CDR3 nucleotides read TGTGCCAGCAGCCTAGCCGTCCGGGGAGAAGCTTTCTTT. J is TRBJ1-1 and V is TRBV7-9; no clear D. The CDR3 has 13 amino acids. Germline loops: CDR1 SEHNR, CDR2 FQNEAQ (reference sequence).

The chain combines TRBV5-1 with TRBJ2-7; D not certain. Germline V gene data show CDR1 as SGHRS and CDR2 as YFSETQ. V was clipped by 0 bases and J by 2 bases, with 12 bases between them. The CDR3 is made up of 15 amino acids. The CDR3 region has the DNA TGCGCCAGCAGCTTGGATTTGGTTGGCCCCTACGAGCAGTACTTC. This gives the protein CASSLDLVGPYEQYF. Full variable domain (rest looked up from reference TRBV5-1 and TRBJ2-7): KAGVTQTPRYLIKTRGQQVTLSCSPISGHRSVSWYQQTPGQGLQFLFEYFSETQRNKGNFPGRFSGRQFSNSRSEMNVSTLELGDSALYLCASSLDLVGPYEQYFGPGTRLTVT.

The chain recombines TRBV5-4 with TRBJ1-6, with D tentatively TRBD1 (6 bases). The CDR3 runs to 15 residues. V lost 4 bases and J 8 bases, leaving 16 bases between the germline ends. The V gene's germline CDR1 is SGHNT and CDR2 YYREEE (reference sequence). CDR3 DNA sequence: TGTGCCAGCAGCGGGGGCCCACGGGGTGATTCACCCCTCCACTTT. Protein sequence: CASSGGPRGDSPLHF.

This chain links TRBV5-1 with TRBJ2-3, with 8 bases identical to TRBD2. V trimming: 4 bases; J trimming: 2 bases; junction bases outside the gene matches: 3. The CDR3 loop spans 14 amino acids. Germline CDR1 reads SGHRS; CDR2 reads YFSETQ. As DNA, the CDR3 is TGCGCCAGCAGCCTCGGACTAGCCACAGATACGCAGTATTTT. It codes for CASSLGLATDTQYF.

This rearrangement joins TRBV5-6 to TRBJ1-6; weak D call: TRBD1 (6 bases). The germline gives CDR1 SGHDT, CDR2 YYEEEE. The ends were cut back, 5 bases at V and 9 bases at J, with 18 bases in the middle. This CDR3 is built from 15 residues. The CDR3 protein is CASSFTGGRGSPLHF. Written as DNA, the CDR3 is TGTGCCAGCAGTTTTACGGGGGGGCGAGGTTCACCCCTCCACTTT.

The chain links TRBV28 to TRBJ2-1; 11 bases are a match to TRBD2. The CDR3 runs to 15 residues. Per germline, CDR1 MDHEN and CDR2 SYDVKM. Trimming cost V 5 bases and J 8 bases; bases outside gene matches: 8. This CDR3 is CASSAFGLAGYEQFF. CDR3 coding DNA: TGTGCCAGCAGTGCATTTGGACTAGCGGGCTATGAGCAGTTCTTC.

The rearrangement uses TRBV28 and TRBJ2-7; 7 nucleotides align to TRBD1. Germline V gives CDR1 MDHEN, CDR2 SYDVKM. Germline trimming cut 9 bases from V and 4 bases from J; bases unmatched to any gene: 9. There are 13 residues in the CDR3. The CDR3, as DNA: TGTGCCAGTTCGACAGGGATAAATTACGAGCAGTACTTC. Encoded protein: CASSTGINYEQYF. Together with reference TRBV28 and TRBJ2-7, the CDR3 gives the full variable domain: DVKVTQSSRYLVKRTGEKVFLECVQDMDHENMFWYRQDPGLGLRLIYFSYDVKMKEKGDIPEGYSVSREKKERFSLILESASTNQTSMYLCASSTGINYEQYFGPGTRLTVT.

A few counts support this clone. V gene TRBV4-1 combines with J gene TRBJ2-6; D unclear. Germline-derived CDR1 and CDR2 are MGHRA and YSYEKL. The V end was cut by 0 bases, the J end by 2 bases, with 5 bases between. The CDR3 runs 15 residues. The CDR3 DNA reads TGCGCCAGCAGCCAAGATAATCCTGGGGCCAACGTCCTGACTTTC. Its translation: CASSQDNPGANVLTF.

This clone was detected only once. The rearrangement uses TRBV11-2 and TRBJ2-1, with D possibly TRBD1 on 5 matching bases. The length of the CDR3 is 18 residues. Germline V gives CDR1 SGHAT, CDR2 FQNNGV. V shed 2 bases and J shed 4 bases, with 21 bases lying between them. CDR3 amino acids: CASSLSLTWRRQYNEQFF. The DNA for the CDR3 is TGTGCCAGCAGCTTATCTCTTACGTGGCGGCGACAGTACAATGAGCAGTTCTTC.

The J gene is TRBJ2-1, the V gene TRBV19; 9 nucleotides agree with TRBD1. Trimming at V came to 7 bases and at J to 8 bases, leaving 18 bases not matched to a gene. The CDR3 is 17 amino acids. Germline V lookup: CDR1 LNHDA, CDR2 SQIVND (reference sequence). The CDR3 region is CASTPTRDRVGMDEQFF. In DNA form, the CDR3 reads TGTGCCAGTACCCCGACACGGGACAGGGTAGGAATGGATGAGCAGTTCTTC.